This TCR beta chain emerged from a study of cytomegalovirus exposure and HLA in healthy donors. Study-wide results and caveats: The study listed 150 to 200 cytomegalovirus-associated TCR beta chains. Three chains linked to CMV were shown in vitro to be specific for CMV antigens.

Only in-frame clones appear in the TCRdb table, and some are missing; sequencing was by immunoSEQ multiplex PCR. Of some 140,000 clones in the sample, 80% to 90% were seen once. Of note for this clone: Its antigen is still unknown.

This CDR3 has 14 residues. Germline CDR1 and CDR2: SGHAT and FQNNGV. V was shortened by 6 bases and J by 5 bases, with 16 bases between the two germline ends. The genes are TRBV11-2 and TRBJ2-5; tentatively, D is TRBD2 (6 bases). The sequence came from a woman in her late teens or twenties in good health and CMV-seropositive. The specimen was PBMCs. The CDR3 bases are TGTGCCAGCAGTTATAGCGGTCCTTGGGAGACCCAGTACTTC. Protein product: CASSYSGPWETQYF.